This T cell receptor (beta chain) appears in the sequencing data of a study of cytomegalovirus exposure and HLA in healthy donors (dated by TCRdb to about 2017). Regarding the study in general: An earlier analysis of approximately 640 of the donors reported 250 to 300 Gb of sequence data and roughly 110 million unique TCR beta sequences from some 180 million T cells. Roughly 300 gigabases of sequencing data and approximately 93 million unique TCR sequences were included in an early release covering around 600 HLA-typed donors. Of the 300 to 500 genotyped donors, 65% to 90% were placed in the genetic ancestry cluster associated with self-reported Caucasian donors. The study was designed to test whether signatures of past pathogen exposure could be identified by cataloging public T cell receptors. Using immunosequencing, the study profiled T cell repertoires from fewer than 700 subjects and related those repertoires to cytomegalovirus serostatus. In addition to the first cohort of 650 to 750 subjects, a separate validation cohort of around 110 different subjects was used. To predict cytomegalovirus infection status, the study brought together high-throughput TCR immunosequencing, statistical association of individual TCRs with disease status, and machine learning. A later analysis re-examined previously published TCR beta repertoires from more than 600 donors and added high-resolution HLA genotyping to investigate patterns of TCR occurrence. In the later analysis, no new phenotypic data were used to find candidate immune exposures; instead, reliance was placed on TCR beta sequences and their occurrence across donors. An earlier analysis of some 600 of the donors applied high-throughput TCR beta sequencing to assess whether each TCR beta V gene segment acted as functional or pseudogenic. Donor age, sex, ethnicity and CMV serostatus were collected together with the repertoire data. In a later genetic analysis, genome-wide SNP genotypes for about three fifths of the 666 donors were used, and that subset was treated as a discovery cohort. Every repertoire in the discovery cohort had been generated on one and the same sequencing platform. Both class I and class II loci were covered by HLA typing, at four-digit resolution. The number of typed donors differed by locus: about 620-640 for A, B, C, DRB1 and DQB1; about 520 for DQA1; approximately 600 for DPA1; and 400 to 480 for DPB1. Roughly 5 DR-DQ haplotypes were handled as single units for association and clustering because linkage in the cohort was strong. Among 300 to 500 genotyped donors of the cohort, an average of approximately 220,000 unique TCR beta nucleotide sequences was sequenced per donor, of which approximately 19% were non-productive.

The cohort comprised some 680 healthy bone marrow donors. All cohort members were sampled while nominally healthy, although unrecorded immune exposures were likely present. The donor tested CMV seropositive, placing the donor among the 250 to 350 seropositive members of the cohort. A peripheral blood sample was provided by each donor, and peripheral blood mononuclear cells were used for TCR beta sequencing. Genomic DNA was extracted from the blood cell samples with the Qiagen DNeasy Blood Extraction Kit. Results the study describes overall, beyond this receptor: In a later analysis, the rate of TCR association differed among HLA loci, with DRB1 alleles having the most associated TCRs and HLA-C alleles having the fewest. Three of the identified cytomegalovirus-associated TCR beta chains were confirmed in vitro to be specific for cytomegalovirus antigens. In the study, some 160 TCR beta chains were listed as associated with cytomegalovirus. Over 15 rarely observed V segments, including chromosome 9 orphons, were excluded from the earlier analysis of several hundred of the donors because counts were too low. Correlated functional status among segregating V segments might reflect linkage disequilibrium, but an unknown experimental factor could not be ruled out. In a later analysis, some 17,000 TCR beta sequences were associated with specific HLA alleles at a false discovery rate of 0.05. A further reported finding was that TCR beta sequences accurately predicted the HLA-A and HLA-B alleles for most subjects in the first cohort. The only immune exposure information available for the cohort was CMV serostatus. In a later genetic analysis, fewer N-insertions in productive TCRs were reported among donors in an Asian-associated ancestry cluster than the approximately 670-donor mean. A later analysis found that most CMV-associated TCR beta chains appeared HLA-restricted, with HLA associations seemingly driven largely by CMV exposure. Several of the top co-occurrence clusters appeared to be linked to parvovirus B19, influenza, CMV and Epstein-Barr virus, according to a later analysis. Assigning TCR associations to individual alleles was difficult when HLA alleles, especially DR and DQ, strongly co-occurred. Broadly in line with IMGT annotations, most TCR beta V segments showed up in productive rearrangements about 87% or about 30% of the time in an earlier analysis of 587 of the donors. The authors suggested that the approach could potentially be extended to other disease states and immunological phenotypes. The sequencing pipeline was judged likely to have produced a cluster of highly shared sequence variants as a technical artifact. Presence/absence analyses assumed roughly uniform sequencing depth across donors, an assumption that may not hold. A later genetic analysis associated a missense DCLRE1C variant with V-gene and J-gene trimming of TCR beta chains, and an independent cohort replicated the association. Some IMGT-functional V segments, including TRBV6-2 and TRBV6-3, could not be told apart with the 87-base-pair reads, so those segments were excluded. This cohort had only TCR beta chains sequenced, and the lack of alpha or paired-chain data limited which features could be detected. HLA typing was unavailable for some donors at each locus, so association tests used only the typed subset. Most TCR sequences were seen in very few donors, while some public TCRs were found in many individuals. The classifier was reported to diagnose cytomegalovirus status with high specificity and sensitivity in both the original and validation cohorts. A later analysis found that HLA-associated TCR beta chains were more clonally expanded and had lower generation probabilities than equally common non-associated chains.

With regard to this clone: Its target antigen remains unknown. Base quality data are lacking; no much larger clone is found one base away.

CDR1 and CDR2 (SGDLS, YYNGEE) derive from the germline V gene. From the cysteine up to the phenylalanine, the CDR3 has a length of 17 residues. Only the CDR3 part of the read is kept: 51 bases, read in frame from the first base. V is cut back by 2 bases and J by 3 bases, with 4 bases in the junction unmatched. The library relied on the immunoSEQ multiplex PCR assay. For the multiplex PCR, a mixture combining 60 forward primers for TCR Vbeta segments and 13 reverse primers for TCR Jbeta segments was used. Amplification of the CDR3 region of rearranged TCR beta genes was performed with a multiplex PCR assay on genomic DNA. The Illumina HiSeq System was used to sequence the amplified TCR beta libraries as 87-base-pair reads. In the paper's pipeline: Across the 600 to 700 repertoires, a later analysis counted 75 million to 90 million unique TCR beta chains, around 11 million of which were shared by at least two donors. A nearest-neighbor algorithm error-corrected the raw reads and collapsed the reads into unique sequences, merging closely related sequences to remove PCR and sequencing errors. CDR3 sequences were aligned to IMGT reference sequences to assign V, D and J gene segments. For a sequence to be retained, a match of at least six nucleotides was required to both a V gene segment and a J gene segment. Rearrangements were classified as productive when the CDR3 lacked stop codons and remained in frame with V and J, and all other rearrangements were classified as non-productive. Following IMGT convention, CDR3 was defined as the stretch from the second conserved V-encoded cysteine up to the conserved J-encoded phenylalanine. The earlier analysis of roughly 590 of the donors excluded sequences that lacked an unambiguous match to a single V gene segment. An earlier analysis of a few hundred of the donors called V segments functional above 56.7% productive rearrangements and segregating when the between-donor standard deviation exceeded 5%. To diagnose cytomegalovirus status from the catalog of TCR beta chain sequences, a statistical classification framework was built. V and J gene assignment, in a later analysis, came from comparing TCR nucleotide sequences with IMGT/GENE-DB human TR gene sequences. The TCRdist pipeline was used in a later analysis to assign CDR3 sequences and most-parsimonious VDJ recombination scenarios. In a later analysis, every TCR beta chain was defined by the combination of its CDR3 amino acid sequence and its V-gene family, and reads without a unique V-gene family were dropped. A later analysis removed 450 to 600 highly shared, low-generation-probability nucleotide sequences to deal with suspected cross-contamination and a sequencing artifact. In a later analysis, a clonal expansion index was calculated for each public chain from normalized within-repertoire ranks of inferred template counts. Generation probabilities in a later analysis came from a VDJ recombination model fitted to out-of-frame rearrangements, and those results were checked against IGoR. In a later analysis, TCR-TCR, TCR-HLA and TCR-CMV co-occurrence was scored with hypergeometric tests, and a repertoire-size bias correction was applied to TCR pairs. In a later analysis, false discovery rates were estimated by permuting HLA or CMV assignments 20 times. A later analysis grouped co-occurring TCRs with DBSCAN, adding TCRdist sequence similarity when clustering within HLA-allele-positive subsets. Repertoires with fewer than 30,000 or more than 120,000 public chains were left out of co-occurrence clustering, as were about five repertoires with anomalous nucleotide sharing. The clones in this table, taken by TCRdb from immuneACCESS, are in-frame only. Not every clone is retained; where verified, under half of the shortfall comes from an unresolved V gene, and the cause of the rest is unknown. V, J and clone size are those of that table, while D and trimming were read from the DNA. The sample table lists 150,000 to 200,000 clones, 75% to 85% of them with a count of one. The ten largest clones capture around 1.9% of the sample.

The chain employs TRBV9 and TRBJ2-5; TRBD2 agrees with 16 junctional bases. What was sequenced was PBMCs. The source is a woman aged 18-35 years in good health and CMV-seropositive. The CDR3 here reads CASSVGLAGGQKETQYF. The sequence in DNA is TGTGCCAGCAGCGTGGGACTAGCGGGGGGGCAAAAAGAGACCCAGTACTTC.